The 18 T cell receptor beta chains below were found in one sample sequenced in a study of T-cell memory formation after mild COVID-19. TCRdb recomputed calls from the 5' RACE reads with MiXCR, one row per CDR3 protein. Found here are roughly 340,000 distinct CDR3 sequences, 20% of them singletons; the top ten hold 21%. Sequences were obtained from PBMCs or a T cell subset sorted from them (not recorded which). Every receptor here comes from a man younger than 35 who had mild COVID-19 (a few samples of this study predate the infection). Cell type and time point are not known.

The V gene is TRBV4-1, the J gene TRBJ2-1; D gene uncertain. Germline CDR1 MGHRA, CDR2 YSYEKL. V lost 0 bases to trimming and J lost 7 bases, with 10 bases between them. The CDR3 has 14 amino acids. The chain's CDR3 is CASSQDDSVNEQFF. Here the CDR3 DNA reads TGCGCCAGCAGCCAAGATGACTCCGTTAATGAGCAGTTCTTC.

V usage is TRBV5-1 and J usage is TRBJ2-5, with TRBD2 as a possible D gene (5 bases). Trimming stripped 4 bases from V and 5 bases from J, with 12 bases between. Germline loops: CDR1 SGHRS, CDR2 YFSETQ. The CDR3 spans 13 residues. The CDR3 bases are TGCGCCAGCAGCCTTTCTAGCACGGAGACCCAGTACTTC. It yields the protein CASSLSSTETQYF.

V is TRBV28 and J is TRBJ1-6, with D possibly TRBD1 on 6 matching bases. The germline gives CDR1 MDHEN, CDR2 SYDVKM. The CDR3 totals 17 residues. The V gene lost 2 bases and the J gene lost 6 bases, with 17 bases spanning the gap. DNA of the CDR3: TGTGCCAGCAGTTTAGTTCGGCAGGGGCGAGGTAATTCACCCCTCCACTTT. It encodes CASSLVRQGRGNSPLHF.

This clonotype was recorded many times. This sequence joins TRBV5-1 and TRBJ2-2; no reliable D call. V shed 0 bases and J shed 3 bases, with 3 bases lying between them. CDR1 is SGHRS, CDR2 YFSETQ, per germline. The CDR3 contains 13 residues. CDR3 nucleotide sequence: TGCGCCAGCAGCTTGGACCACACCGGGGAGCTGTTTTTT. Its protein product is CASSLDHTGELFF.

This clonotype was seen more than once but under ten times. The chain combines TRBV28 with TRBJ2-1; 11 positions agree with TRBD2. Trimming removed 3 bases from V and 7 bases from J; junction bases left unmatched: 8. This CDR3 region has 16 residues. Germline V gene sequence: CDR1 MDHEN, CDR2 SYDVKM. The CDR3 is CASSLSGLAVGNEQFF. DNA of the CDR3: TGTGCCAGCAGTTTGTCGGGACTAGCGGTGGGGAATGAGCAGTTCTTC.

The V gene is TRBV10-3, the J gene TRBJ2-7; 10 bases fit TRBD2. The V and J ends lost 5 bases and 1 base, in that order; junction bases with no gene match: 8. CDR3 length equals 16 residues. Germline-derived CDR1 and CDR2 are ENHRY and SYGVKD. The CDR3 loop reads CAISYSGTSDSYEQYV. In nucleotides, the CDR3 is TGTGCCATCAGTTACTCCGGGACTAGCGATTCCTACGAGCAGTACGTC.

The chain couples TRBV4-2 to TRBJ2-5, with 11 nucleotides matching TRBD2. Germline V gene data show CDR1 as LGHNA and CDR2 as YNFKEQ. The CDR3 length is 17 residues. Germline trimming cut 0 bases from V and 2 bases from J; bases unmatched to any gene: 5. Here the CDR3 DNA reads TGTGCCAGCAGCCAAGATCCGGCTAGCGGGGGGCAAGAGACCCAGTACTTC. It specifies CASSQDPASGGQETQYF.

This clonotype was counted between two and nine times. The CDR3 region is CASSSLTGFRYEQYV. CDR3 bases: TGTGCCAGCAGCTCCCTAACAGGATTCCGCTACGAGCAGTACGTC. The V call is TRBV11-2, the J call TRBJ2-7, with a tentative D call TRBD1 (5 bases). Looked up from germline, CDR1 is SGHAT and CDR2 is FQNNGV. The CDR3 totals 15 residues. Trimming removed 4 bases at V and 3 bases at J, with 16 bases between.

V and J are TRBV30 and TRBJ2-5; D might be TRBD2 (6 bases). The CDR3 has 13 residues. Per the germline V gene, CDR1 is GTSNPN and CDR2 is SVGIG (reference sequence). V was trimmed by 0 bases and J by 7 bases, leaving 12 bases between them. In DNA form, the CDR3 reads TGTGCCTGGAGTGTACGGGGGTTGGGGACCCAGTACTTC. This gives the protein CAWSVRGLGTQYF.

The rearrangement uses TRBV9 and TRBJ2-1; D tentatively reads TRBD1 or TRBD2 (5 bases each). Germline lookup yields CDR1 SGDLS and CDR2 YYNGEE. The CDR3 sequence is 14 residues long. V shed 4 bases and J shed 1 base, with 9 bases lying between them. The DNA for the CDR3 is TGTGCCAGCAGCAAGGGACCATCCTACAATGAGCAGTTCTTC. Its translation is CASSKGPSYNEQFF.

This clonotype has more than one count but fewer than ten. This chain connects TRBV14 to TRBJ1-2, with D possibly being TRBD1 (5 bases). From germline, CDR1 is SGHDN and CDR2 FVKESK. The CDR3 length is 15 residues. V was cut by 0 bases and J by 2 bases, with 10 bases left in between. Here the CDR3 DNA reads TGTGCCAGCAGCCAAGATAGGGGAGTCAACTATGGCTACACCTTC. Residues: CASSQDRGVNYGYTF.

The chain uses TRBV30 and TRBJ1-5; D not resolved. The V and J ends lost 1 base and 1 base respectively, with 14 bases between them. The CDR3 has 16 residues. The germline CDR1 and CDR2 sequences are GTSNPN and SVGIG (reference sequence). This chain's CDR3 is CAWSARQRGSNQPQHF. CDR3 sequence (DNA): TGTGCCTGGAGTGCCCGGCAGCGAGGGAGCAATCAGCCCCAGCATTTT. The full variable domain, with the rest looked up from reference TRBV30 and TRBJ1-5, is SQTIHQWPATLVQPVGSPLSLECTVEGTSNPNLYWYRQAAGRGLQLLFYSVGIGQISSEVPQNLSASRPQDRQFILSSKKLLLSDSGFYLCAWSARQRGSNQPQHFGDGTRLSIL.

The sample holds a few counts of this clonotype. This chain links TRBV12-3 or TRBV12-4 with TRBJ2-1, with a weak D call TRBD2 (6 bases). Trimming left V 5 bases short and J 9 bases short, with 26 bases between. The CDR3 extends over 17 amino acids. DNA for the CDR3: TGTGCCAGCAGTCCCAGAGGGGCGGGAACCGCTATTCGTGAGCAGTTCTTC. It encodes CASSPRGAGTAIREQFF.

V gene TRBV10-3 combines with J gene TRBJ1-2; 8 bases are shared with TRBD1. The CDR3 sequence is 14 residues long. J gave up 2 bases and V 5 bases, and 4 bases lay outside the gene matches. Per the germline V gene, CDR1 is ENHRY and CDR2 is SYGVKD. This CDR3 is CAISSGGRNYGYTF. The CDR3 DNA is TGTGCCATCAGTTCAGGGGGCAGGAACTATGGCTACACCTTC.

The chain employs TRBV6-5 and TRBJ2-1; 7 positions agree with TRBD1. The germline V gene has CDR1 MNHEY and CDR2 SVGAGI. V lost 3 bases to trimming and J lost 4 bases; unmatched junction nucleotides: 6. The CDR3 length is 15 residues. The CDR3 bases are TGTGCCAGCAGTTATACAGGGGCAGGTTACAATGAGCAGTTCTTC. It encodes CASSYTGAGYNEQFF.

This clonotype was detected only a few times. The V call is TRBV12-3 or TRBV12-4, the J call TRBJ1-1, with 7 bases lining up with TRBD1. With V trimmed by 3 bases and J by 6 bases, 7 bases remained unmatched. The CDR3 has 14 amino acids. CDR3 sequence reads: CASSLRDREAEAFF. CDR3 bases: TGTGCCAGCAGTTTGCGCGACAGGGAGGCTGAAGCTTTCTTT.

The chain employs TRBV6-2 or TRBV6-3 and TRBJ1-1, with D unresolved. CDR1 and CDR2 (germline): MNHEY, SVGEGT. CDR3 size: 14 residues. Deletions cut 3 bases from V and 5 bases from J, with 13 bases between. The CDR3 DNA follows: TGTGCCAGCAGTTATGGGCCTATAAGGACTGAAGCTTTCTTT. Protein product: CASSYGPIRTEAFF.

As for this clonotype: One junction end disagrees with the germline gene, perhaps due to a read error. This chain connects TRBV11-2 to TRBJ2-5, with a weak D call TRBD1 (5 bases). CDR3 length: 13 residues. CDR1 SGHAT and CDR2 FQNNGV come from the germline V gene. CDR3 DNA sequence: TGTGCCAGCAGCATAGACAGACAAGAGACCCAGTACTTC. This gives the protein CASSIDRQETQYF.